The 29 T cell receptor beta chains listed next were all sequenced from one sample in a study of cytomegalovirus exposure and HLA in healthy donors. This PCR relied on a set of 60 Vbeta primers and 13 Jbeta primers. Data came from immunoSEQ multiplex PCR; TCRdb stores just in-frame clones and leaves some out. The sample has around 300,000 clones; just over 70% are singletons. The sample consisted of PBMCs. These receptors were collected from a female donor in good health and CMV-seronegative.

The chain couples TRBV12-5 to TRBJ1-6; 9 positions match TRBD1. Germline CDR1 and CDR2: LGHNT and FRNRAP. Unmatched junction bases numbered 5, after V lost 4 bases and J lost 7 bases. The CDR3 is made up of 15 amino acids. The CDR3 region has the DNA TGTGCTAGTGGTTCTGGACAGGGGATAAATTCACCCCTCCACTTT. It yields the protein CASGSGQGINSPLHF.

The chain joins TRBV18 to TRBJ1-5; TRBD1 agrees at 7 bases. This CDR3 is 15 amino acids long. CDR1 is KGHSH and CDR2 is LQKENI in the germline V gene. J lost 3 bases, V lost 2 bases, and 4 bases had no gene match. CDR3 sequence reads: CASSPTGVPNQPQHF. CDR3 DNA sequence: TGTGCCAGCTCACCAACAGGGGTACCCAATCAGCCCCAGCATTTT.

This clone occurred a few times. The chain uses TRBV11-2 and TRBJ2-7; weak D call: TRBD2 (5 bases). The CDR3 length is 13 residues. V was cut by 4 bases and J by 7 bases, with 14 bases left in between. Germline values: CDR1 SGHAT, CDR2 FQNNGV. The DNA of the CDR3 is TGTGCCAGCAGCTGGACTCCTGCTCGGGAGCAGTACTTC. Protein: CASSWTPAREQYF.

This chain links TRBV7-9 with TRBJ1-2; no reliable D call. Germline lookup yields CDR1 SEHNR and CDR2 FQNEAQ (reference sequence). Trimming left V 8 bases short and J 8 bases short, with 15 bases between. The CDR3 contains 12 residues. The CDR3 spells CASEGNSGGYTF. The DNA for the CDR3 is TGTGCCAGCGAAGGCAACTCGGGGGGCTACACCTTC.

This chain uses TRBV28 with TRBJ2-1; TRBD2 agrees at 9 bases. CDR1 and CDR2 (germline): MDHEN, SYDVKM. After removal of 8 bases from V and 3 bases from J, the junction contained 14 bases not matched to a gene. The CDR3 runs 17 residues. The CDR3 DNA reads as TGTGCCAGCTGTCCTTCCGGCGGGAGGGCTTTCTACAATGAGCAGTTCTTC. The encoded protein is CASCPSGGRAFYNEQFF.

The CDR3, as DNA: TGTGCCAGCAGCTTAGCAACAGGGGACGAGACCCAGTACTTC. Translating gives CASSLATGDETQYF. V is TRBV7-2 and J is TRBJ2-5; 7 bases are shared with TRBD1. The CDR3 is 14 amino acids. V shed 0 bases, J shed 5 bases, and the junction held 3 bases outside the gene matches. The germline V gene has CDR1 SGHTA and CDR2 FQGNSA.

The chain combines TRBV6-1 with TRBJ1-2; weak D call: TRBD1 (5 bases). The CDR3 has 14 residues. Germline assignment: CDR1 MNHNS and CDR2 SASEGT. V was cut by 3 bases and J by 8 bases, with 16 bases left in between. The CDR3 sequence: CASSDRGARKGYTF. CDR3 sequence (DNA): TGTGCCAGCAGTGATCGTGGGGCCCGGAAAGGCTACACCTTC.

This chain uses TRBV4-2 with TRBJ2-5, with 9 bases aligning to TRBD1. The CDR3 is 16 amino acids. V trimming: 2 bases; J trimming: 3 bases; junction bases outside the gene matches: 7. In germline, CDR1 is LGHNA, CDR2 YNFKEQ. As DNA, the CDR3 is TGTGCCAGCAGCCAACCCAAGACAGGGGGGGAAGAGACCCAGTACTTC. This translates into CASSQPKTGGEETQYF.

V and J are TRBV7-8 and TRBJ2-3, with 7 bases that match TRBD2. The CDR3 has 16 amino acids. CDR1 and CDR2 from the germline V gene are SGHVS and FQNEAQ. The ends lost 2 bases at V and 3 bases at J; junction bases unmatched: 8. The CDR3 region has the DNA TGTGCCAGCAGCTTATCGGGCGGGAGCGGAACAGATACGCAGTATTTT. It specifies CASSLSGGSGTDTQYF.

The rearrangement links TRBV29-1 to TRBJ2-1, with 7 bases identical to TRBD2. V lost 0 bases, J lost 7 bases, and 3 bases stayed unmatched. The CDR3 covers 13 residues. Germline V gene data show CDR1 as SQVTM and CDR2 as ANQGSEA. The CDR3 sequence is CSVEDAGRNEQFF. The CDR3 DNA follows: TGCAGCGTTGAAGACGCCGGGAGGAATGAGCAGTTCTTC.

The chain recombines TRBV10-3 with TRBJ1-1, with 8 bases that match TRBD1. V dropped 11 bases and J dropped 10; count of bases not matched to a gene: 15. Germline lookup yields CDR1 ENHRY and CDR2 SYGVKD. CDR3 size: 13 residues. The CDR3 DNA reads as TGTGCCGTCCGACCGGCAGGGGGCGAAGGAGCTTTCTTT. As protein: CAVRPAGGEGAFF.

This clone came up a few times. The chain has TRBV28 and TRBJ2-7, with TRBD2 matching 15 bases. V shed 2 bases, J shed 3 bases, and the junction held 5 bases outside the gene matches. The length of the CDR3 is 17 residues. CDR1 is MDHEN and CDR2 is SYDVKM in the germline V gene. CDR3 DNA sequence: TGTGCCAGCAGTTTAAGGGGACTAGCGGGAGGACACTACGAGCAGTACTTC. Encoded protein: CASSLRGLAGGHYEQYF.

The chain carries TRBV25-1 and TRBJ2-5; 7 bases align to TRBD1. V dropped 0 bases and J dropped 1; count of bases not matched to a gene: 2. This CDR3 has 15 amino acids. Germline V gene sequence: CDR1 MGHDK, CDR2 SYGVNS. Written as DNA, the CDR3 is TGTGCCAGCAGTGAATATTGGGACAGCCAAGAGACCCAGTACTTC. Translation: CASSEYWDSQETQYF.

This chain connects TRBV23-1 to TRBJ2-7; D not resolved. TRBV23-1 is an open reading frame whose function is uncertain. This CDR3 has 16 amino acids. Trimming took 0 bases from V and 0 from J, leaving 12 bases between them. CDR3 in DNA: TGCGCCAGCAGTCAATCGCTATATGGTGACTCCTACGAGCAGTACTTC. Amino acids: CASSQSLYGDSYEQYF.

A note on this clone: This specimen includes other DNA sequences encoding the same CDR3. The chain recombines TRBV11-3 with TRBJ2-5; tentative D call: TRBD1 (5 bases). Between the trimmed V and J ends, which lost 1 base and 5 bases, there was a span of 8 bases. The CDR3 is 13 amino acids. Germline V gene data show CDR1 as SGHNT and CDR2 as YENEEA. CDR3 sequence reads: CASSLGGAETQYF. CDR3 nucleotides: TGTGCCAGCAGCTTAGGGGGCGCCGAGACCCAGTACTTC.

V gene TRBV7-3 combines with J gene TRBJ2-1, with TRBD1 identical over 9 bases. V was pared by 0 bases and J by 8 bases, with 2 bases of the junction left unmatched. The CDR3 spans 14 residues. CDR1 and CDR2 (germline): SGHTA, FQGTGA. The CDR3 region is CASSLTDRGHEQFF. CDR3 coding DNA: TGTGCCAGCAGCTTAACGGACAGGGGCCATGAGCAGTTCTTC.

This chain connects TRBV30 to TRBJ1-3, with unresolved D. Germline assignment: CDR1 GTSNPN and CDR2 SVGIG (reference sequence). V dropped 3 bases and J dropped 9 bases, with 18 bases sitting between them. The CDR3 loop spans 14 amino acids. CDR3 bases: TGTGCCTGGAGCGGGAATCAGGTGTATAGCACCATATATTTT. Protein sequence: CAWSGNQVYSTIYF. The full variable domain, its missing parts supplied by reference TRBV30 and TRBJ1-3, is SQTIHQWPATLVQPVGSPLSLECTVEGTSNPNLYWYRQAAGRGLQLLFYSVGIGQISSEVPQNLSASRPQDRQFILSSKKLLLSDSGFYLCAWSGNQVYSTIYFGEGSWLTVV.

V gene TRBV11-2 combines with J gene TRBJ2-1, with TRBD2 as a possible D gene (6 bases). V lost 1 base and J 7 bases, leaving 14 bases between the germline ends. The CDR3 spans 15 residues. CDR1 and CDR2 from the germline V gene are SGHAT and FQNNGV. CDR3 residues: CASSLAPGELNEQFF. For the CDR3, the DNA is TGTGCCAGCAGCTTAGCCCCGGGAGAGCTGAATGAGCAGTTCTTC.

The V call is TRBV2, the J call TRBJ2-1; 8 bases are a match to TRBD1. The CDR3 runs to 13 residues. Germline V CDR1 and CDR2: SNHLY, FYNNEI. V lost 4 bases, J lost 7 bases, and 3 bases stayed unmatched. CDR3 nucleotides: TGTGCCAGCAGTGGACAGGGGTGGAATGAGCAGTTCTTC. Protein product: CASSGQGWNEQFF.

This clone was picked up a small number of times. The junction departs from germline at one end; a sequencing error may be responsible. The gene calls are TRBV5-1 and TRBJ1-2; 10 bases are a match to TRBD1. There are 15 residues in the CDR3. CDR1 and CDR2 from the germline V gene are SGHRS and YFSETQ. The CDR3 sequence is CASSLGQGWTYGYTF. In DNA form, the CDR3 reads TGCGCCAGCAGTTTGGGACAGGGGTGGACCTATGGCTACACCTTC.

This clone turned up a few times. The rearrangement uses TRBV6-1 and TRBJ2-2; D is possibly TRBD2 (6 bases). V was clipped by 5 bases and J by 4 bases, with 14 bases between them. The CDR3 extends over 15 amino acids. Germline V gives CDR1 MNHNS, CDR2 SASEGT. The CDR3 protein is CASSSRDFTTGELFF. The CDR3 DNA follows: TGTGCCAGCAGTTCCCGGGACTTCACCACCGGGGAGCTGTTTTTT.

J is TRBJ2-5 and V is TRBV13, with 10 nucleotides matching TRBD2. Germline lookup yields CDR1 PRHDT and CDR2 FYEKMQ (reference sequence). This CDR3 comprises 16 residues. J lost 3 bases, V lost 5 bases, and 9 bases had no gene match. The CDR3 sequence is CASSPPGLAAEETQYF. CDR3 nucleotides: TGTGCCAGCAGCCCCCCAGGACTAGCGGCTGAAGAGACCCAGTACTTC.

The J gene is TRBJ2-7, the V gene TRBV6-5; 9 nucleotides line up with TRBD2. The CDR3 has 14 residues. The V gene end was trimmed by 4 bases and the J gene end by 3 bases; junction bases not matched to a gene: 4. Germline V lookup: CDR1 MNHEY, CDR2 SVGAGI. The CDR3 DNA follows: TGTGCCAGCAGTTCGGGGACTAGCCTCTACGAGCAGTACTTC. Translated: CASSSGTSLYEQYF.

The chain combines TRBV6-1 with TRBJ1-2; perhaps TRBD1 as D (6 bases). From germline, CDR1 is MNHNS and CDR2 SASEGT. Trimming took 1 base from V and 4 from J, leaving 16 bases between them. The CDR3 extends over 16 amino acids. In nucleotides, the CDR3 is TGTGCCAGCAGTGAAGGTCAGGGGAGAGCGATCTATGGCTACACCTTC. Amino acid sequence: CASSEGQGRAIYGYTF.

This clone was found once. This CDR3 reads CASSEPGGWQPQHF. CDR3 bases: TGTGCCAGCAGTGAACCGGGGGGGTGGCAGCCCCAGCATTTT. The V and J genes are TRBV6-1 and TRBJ1-5, with D possibly being TRBD1 (5 bases). There are 14 residues in the CDR3. The V end was cut by 2 bases, the J end by 7 bases, with 12 bases between. Germline V gives CDR1 MNHNS, CDR2 SASEGT.

The chain couples TRBV14 to TRBJ1-3; D not certain. The end of the DNA fits TRBJ2-2 better, so the J call may be wrong. CDR3 length: 15 residues. Germline lookup yields CDR1 SGHDN and CDR2 FVKESK. The DNA for the CDR3 is TGTGCCAGCAGCCCTCGCAAAGGGCCGACCGGGGAGCTGTTTTTT. Its protein is CASSPRKGPTGELFF.

This chain links TRBV4-1 with TRBJ2-7; the D is unclear. The V gene's germline CDR1 is MGHRA and CDR2 YSYEKL. V gave up 6 bases and J gave up 7 bases, with 10 bases separating them. CDR3 length: 11 amino acids. The CDR3 loop reads CASSHVREQYF. The CDR3 bases are TGCGCCAGCAGTCATGTCAGAGAGCAGTACTTC.

V usage is TRBV30 and J usage is TRBJ2-3, with 9 bases fitting TRBD2. Germline CDR1 reads GTSNPN; CDR2 reads SVGIG (reference sequence). V dropped 7 bases and J dropped 3; count of bases not matched to a gene: 5. This CDR3 has 13 residues. This CDR3 is CALSGRSTDTQYF. The CDR3 nucleotides are TGTGCCTTGAGCGGGAGGTCGACAGATACGCAGTATTTT.

This clone appeared a few times. This sequence joins TRBV28 and TRBJ2-7; 9 bases fit TRBD2. CDR1 MDHEN and CDR2 SYDVKM come from the germline V gene. The CDR3 runs 15 residues. The junction had 11 bases not matched to a gene; V was cut back by 5 bases and J by 6 bases. The CDR3 region has the DNA TGTGCCAGCAGTGGCCCGGGCGCGGGGGGGACCGAGCAGTACTTC. Translating gives CASSGPGAGGTEQYF.